Below, 21 T cell receptor beta chains from the same sample are listed, as sequenced in a study of T cells expressing NK-cell markers. TCRdb derives one entry per CDR3 protein from the 5' RACE reads, leaving out DNA. The listing records roughly 390,000 distinct CDR3 sequences. Sequenced material: blood T cells: a sorted CD56 or NKG2C T cell subset, CD4+ or CD8+ T cells, or bulk PBMC T cells (not recorded which). Receptors were obtained from a man aged 18 to 69 in good health.

The chain recombines TRBV18 with TRBJ2-7; without DNA, the TCRdb call of TRBD2 cannot be checked. The V gene's germline CDR1 is KGHSH and CDR2 LQKENI. This CDR3 has 16 residues. The CDR3: CASSNLAGKSSYEQYF.

This rearrangement joins TRBV6-8 to TRBJ1-5. The CDR3 spans 15 residues. Per the germline V gene, CDR1 is MNHGY and CDR2 is SAAAGT. The CDR3 region is CASSYSGLSNQPQHF.

The V gene is TRBV12-5, the J gene TRBJ2-3. This CDR3 spans 12 amino acids. Germline CDR1 is LGHNT and CDR2 is FRNRAP. The CDR3 sequence: CASGPQLDTQYF.

The V and J genes are TRBV20-1 and TRBJ1-4; TCRdb reports TRBD1, a call that lacks DNA to check it against. CDR3 length equals 14 residues. CDR1 and CDR2 from the germline V gene are DFQATT and SNEGSKA (reference sequence). The CDR3 here is CSARPQGSNEKLFF.

The chain couples TRBV2 to TRBJ2-5; TCRdb's D gene call, TRBD1, goes unchecked for lack of DNA. Germline V gene lookup returns CDR1 SNHLY and CDR2 FYNNEI. The CDR3 is 14 residues long. CDR3 amino acids: CASSLRSGEWTQYF.

The genes are TRBV9 and TRBJ2-2; TCRdb's assignment of TRBD1 cannot be checked, as there is no DNA. The CDR3 is made up of 16 amino acids. CDR1 and CDR2 from the germline V gene are SGDLS and YYNGEE. The CDR3 spells CASSGRTGVYTGELFF.

The chain joins TRBV5-4 to TRBJ2-3; the D call of TRBD1 rests on TCRdb alone, since no DNA is present to check it. Germline V gives CDR1 SGHNT, CDR2 YYREEE (reference sequence). The CDR3 loop spans 16 amino acids. The CDR3 spells CASSHGQRRFTDTQYF.

The chain carries TRBV21-1 and TRBJ1-6; TCRdb proposes TRBD1, but this gene call is untestable without DNA. TRBV21-1 is a pseudogene locus. This CDR3 comprises 16 residues. CDR3 region: CASSNLRQEYNSPLHF.

The V gene is TRBV5-1, the J gene TRBJ1-1; TCRdb gives TRBD1 as the D gene, but with no DNA this cannot be confirmed. CDR3 length equals 16 residues. Germline V gene lookup returns CDR1 SGHRS and CDR2 YFSETQ. CDR3 region: CASSGEGRGKNTEAFF.

This chain joins TRBV25-1 and TRBJ2-7; the D gene TCRdb calls, TRBD1, cannot be checked with no DNA. Germline CDR1 reads MGHDK; CDR2 reads SYGVNS. The CDR3 has 15 residues. The CDR3 loop is CASSDPGDKIHEQYF.

The chain combines TRBV2 with TRBJ2-1. The CDR3 spans 14 residues. Germline CDR1 SNHLY, CDR2 FYNNEI. CDR3 region: CASRKQIQYNEQFF.

V usage is TRBV12-3 or TRBV12-4 and J usage is TRBJ1-4; the D gene TCRdb calls, TRBD1, cannot be checked with no DNA. This CDR3 region has 16 residues. The CDR3: CASSFIRAARGEKLFF.

The rearrangement uses TRBV6-5 and TRBJ2-3; the TRBD1 assignment by TCRdb is unverifiable without DNA. Germline CDR1 reads MNHEY; CDR2 reads SVGAGI. The CDR3 runs to 16 residues. The CDR3 loop reads CASSHTGGERADTQYF.

This chain uses TRBV27 with TRBJ1-4; TCRdb indicates TRBD1, and absent DNA this call remains unverified. Germline-derived CDR1 and CDR2 are MNHEY and SMNVEV (reference sequence). This CDR3 has 18 residues. The CDR3 is CASSPTGYSGRGNEKLFF.

The chain employs TRBV28 and TRBJ1-1; TCRdb designates TRBD1, a call that cannot be tested without DNA. CDR3 length equals 15 residues. CDR1 MDHEN and CDR2 SYDVKM come from the germline V gene. The CDR3: CASSSSEDWGTEAFF.

The chain couples TRBV5-1 to TRBJ2-5; the D call of TRBD1 rests on TCRdb alone, since no DNA is present to check it. This CDR3 is 15 amino acids long. From germline, CDR1 is SGHRS and CDR2 YFSETQ. CDR3 sequence: CASSLGQGNMETQYF. Full variable domain (missing parts from reference TRBV5-1 and TRBJ2-5): KAGVTQTPRYLIKTRGQQVTLSCSPISGHRSVSWYQQTPGQGLQFLFEYFSETQRNKGNFPGRFSGRQFSNSRSEMNVSTLELGDSALYLCASSLGQGNMETQYFGPGTRLLVL.

V usage is TRBV7-9 and J usage is TRBJ2-5; TCRdb picks TRBD1, but there is no DNA to check that call. Germline CDR1 and CDR2: SEHNR and FQNEAQ (reference sequence). The CDR3 spans 14 residues. CDR3 residues: CASSRQQYQETQYF.

The chain is built from TRBV12-3 or TRBV12-4 and TRBJ2-2; the TCRdb call, TRBD2, lacks DNA for checking. The CDR3 sequence is 16 residues long. CDR3 loop: CASESSGASRAGELFF.

The CDR3 sequence: CASSTPPTYEQYF. The chain carries TRBV5-1 and TRBJ2-7; checking the TCRdb D call of TRBD1 is not possible without DNA. The CDR3 length is 13 residues. Germline CDR1 SGHRS, CDR2 YFSETQ. The full variable domain, rest sourced from reference TRBV5-1 and TRBJ2-7, is KAGVTQTPRYLIKTRGQQVTLSCSPISGHRSVSWYQQTPGQGLQFLFEYFSETQRNKGNFPGRFSGRQFSNSRSEMNVSTLELGDSALYLCASSTPPTYEQYFGPGTRLTVT.

The V and J genes are TRBV5-1 and TRBJ2-3; TCRdb's assignment of TRBD2 cannot be checked, as there is no DNA. In germline, CDR1 is SGHRS, CDR2 YFSETQ. The CDR3 has 15 residues. CDR3: CASGRASQAPDTQYF.

The chain combines TRBV12-3 or TRBV12-4 with TRBJ2-4; the D gene TCRdb calls, TRBD1, cannot be checked with no DNA. The CDR3 extends over 17 amino acids. The CDR3 region is CASSLTLFGTAKNIQYF.